What follows is one T cell receptor beta chain and its context. This sample was taken from a study of cytomegalovirus exposure and HLA in healthy donors. The primer mix had 60 Vbeta and 13 Jbeta primers. The method was immunoSEQ multiplex PCR; TCRdb's version includes in-frame clones alone and lacks a portion of them. The sample lists 130,000 to 150,000 clones; about 73% were seen once. Trimming took 4 bases from V and 2 from J, leaving 2 bases between them. Looked up from germline, CDR1 is SQVTM and CDR2 is ANQGSEA. This CDR3 has 10 amino acids. The clonotype was recovered from a man aged 35-49 years in good health and CMV-seropositive. Material: PBMCs. The chain joins TRBV29-1 to TRBJ1-1; no clear D gene. The CDR3, as DNA: TGCAGCGTTGTAAACACTGAAGCTTTCTTT. Translating it yields CSVVNTEAFF.